The 4 T cell receptor beta chains given below trace back to one sample, sequenced in a study of blood T cell repertoires in COVID-19. Assay: immunoSEQ multiplex PCR; the TCRdb copy retains only in-frame clones and omits some. In the table there are under 450,000 clones, 65% to 90% of which are singletons. Sequencing was performed on peripheral blood. These receptor sequences come from a woman in her sixties with COVID-19, enrolled during active disease.

This sequence joins TRBV18 and TRBJ1-2, with D perhaps matching TRBD1 (5 bases). V lost 1 base and J 0 bases, leaving 9 bases between the germline ends. Per germline, CDR1 KGHSH and CDR2 LQKENI. The CDR3 contains 15 residues. The DNA of the CDR3 is TGTGCCAGCTCACCACTACAGGTCTCTAACTATGGCTACACCTTC. Protein: CASSPLQVSNYGYTF.

The chain carries TRBV4-3 and TRBJ2-1, with 10 nucleotides matching TRBD2. This CDR3 has 17 amino acids. Trimming took 2 bases from V and 7 from J; bases not matched to a gene: 11. Germline assignment: CDR1 LGHNA and CDR2 YSLEER. CDR3 sequence reads: CASSQRSGTSEGNEQFF. DNA for the CDR3: TGCGCCAGCAGCCAACGTTCCGGGACTAGCGAGGGGAATGAGCAGTTCTTC.

The V call is TRBV15, the J call TRBJ1-5; 8 positions match TRBD1. The V gene's germline CDR1 is LNHNV and CDR2 YYDKDF (reference sequence). The CDR3 extends over 16 amino acids. The V segment lost 2 bases and the J segment 4 bases; nucleotides outside the gene matches: 7. Here the CDR3 reads CATSRTAGQGNQPQHF. The CDR3 region has the DNA TGTGCCACCAGCAGAACCGCTGGACAGGGTAATCAGCCCCAGCATTTT.

On this clone itself: Compared with germline, one end of the junction differs, possibly owing to a read error. V is TRBV5-1 and J is TRBJ2-3; TRBD1 is a possible D gene (5 bases). The CDR3 contains 14 residues. Per germline, CDR1 SGHRS and CDR2 YFSETQ. CDR3 residues: CASNLGLPTDTQYF. Here the CDR3 DNA reads TGCGCCAGCAACTTGGGGCTTCCCACAGATACGCAGTATTTT.